The clone carrying this TCR beta chain was picked up many times. The output of every sequencing run exceeded 170 million TCR-beta sequences, derived from 15-18 subjects. TCRdb re-called the 5' RACE reads with MiXCR, one entry per CDR3 protein. Of 50,000 or so distinct CDR3 sequences in the sample, over 10% were seen once. This entry comes from a study of neurological immune-mediated disorders. Looked up from germline, CDR1 is DFQATT and CDR2 is SNEGSKA (reference sequence). Trimming stripped 6 bases from V and 5 bases from J, with 8 bases between. This CDR3 is 11 amino acids long. The chain uses TRBV20-1 and TRBJ2-1; D not certain. The sequence was obtained from a man in his 60s in good health. The sequenced sample was PBMCs. The CDR3 DNA sequence: TGCAGTGCGATTAGGAACAATGAGCAGTTCTTC. It yields the protein CSAIRNNEQFF.